This T cell receptor beta chain was sequenced in a study of cytomegalovirus exposure and HLA in healthy donors. The PCR made use of 60 Vbeta and 13 Jbeta primers. Sequenced by immunoSEQ multiplex PCR; TCRdb stores in-frame clones only, minus some. The repertoire holds around 140,000 clones, roughly 74% seen once, with about 2.5% in the top ten. The germline V gene encodes CDR1 MNHNY and CDR2 SVGAGI (reference sequence). The CDR3 is made up of 14 amino acids. The ends were cut back, 5 bases at V and 2 bases at J, with 11 bases in the middle. The TCR originated in a woman aged 18-29 years in good health and CMV-seropositive. The specimen was PBMCs. V usage is TRBV6-6 and J usage is TRBJ2-3; weak D call: TRBD1 (6 bases). CDR3 DNA: TGTGCCAGCAGTGACTGGGACAACACAGATACGCAGTATTTT. Its translation: CASSDWDNTDTQYF.